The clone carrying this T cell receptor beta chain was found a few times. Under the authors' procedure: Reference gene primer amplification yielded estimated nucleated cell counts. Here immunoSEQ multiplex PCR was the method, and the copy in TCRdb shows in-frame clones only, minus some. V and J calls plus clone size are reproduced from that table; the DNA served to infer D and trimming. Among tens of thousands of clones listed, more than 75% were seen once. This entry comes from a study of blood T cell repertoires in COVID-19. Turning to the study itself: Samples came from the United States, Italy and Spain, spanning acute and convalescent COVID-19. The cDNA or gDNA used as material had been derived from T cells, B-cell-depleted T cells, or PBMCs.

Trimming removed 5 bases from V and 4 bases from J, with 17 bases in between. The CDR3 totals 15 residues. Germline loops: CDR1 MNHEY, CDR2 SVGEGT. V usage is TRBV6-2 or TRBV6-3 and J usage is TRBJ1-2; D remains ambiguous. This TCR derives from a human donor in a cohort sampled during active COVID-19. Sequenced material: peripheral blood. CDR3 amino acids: CASSTRPGKVYGYTF. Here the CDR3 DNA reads TGTGCCAGCAGTACCCGGCCGGGTAAGGTCTATGGCTACACCTTC.